The 31 T cell receptor beta chains below all came from one sample that was sequenced in a study of cytomegalovirus exposure and HLA in healthy donors. The PCR had 60 Vbeta and 13 Jbeta primers. Data came from immunoSEQ multiplex PCR; TCRdb stores just in-frame clones and leaves some out. The repertoire has about 140,000 clones, 76% of them found once; the top ten carry around 1.9%. The sample consisted of PBMCs. The receptors here all came from a man aged 35 to 55 in good health and CMV-seronegative.

The chain uses TRBV7-2 and TRBJ2-7; tentatively, D is TRBD2 (6 bases). The CDR3 consists of 17 residues. Germline lookup yields CDR1 SGHTA and CDR2 FQGNSA. The V and J ends lost 0 bases and 0 bases respectively, with 15 bases between them. CDR3 sequence reads: CASSLASTGVSSYEQYF. DNA of the CDR3: TGTGCCAGCAGCTTAGCATCCACGGGAGTGAGCTCCTACGAGCAGTACTTC.

This clone qualifies as medium-sized. The identical CDR3 is also encoded by other nucleotide sequences in the sample. This sequence joins TRBV2 and TRBJ2-7, with 8 bases lining up with TRBD2. Germline assignment: CDR1 SNHLY and CDR2 FYNNEI. The CDR3 spans 12 residues. Germline trimming cut 6 bases from V and 3 bases from J; bases unmatched to any gene: 1. This CDR3 reads CASRTSGYEQYF. CDR3 DNA sequence: TGTGCCAGCAGAACTAGCGGCTACGAGCAGTACTTC. Based on the CDR3 plus reference TRBV2 and TRBJ2-7, the full variable domain is EPEVTQTPSHQVTQMGQEVILRCVPISNHLYFYWYRQILGQKVEFLVSFYNNEISEKSEIFDDQFSVERPDGSNFTLKIRSTKLEDSAMYFCASRTSGYEQYFGPGTRLTVT.

This chain uses TRBV4-2 with TRBJ2-1, with D perhaps matching TRBD2 (6 bases). Germline assignment: CDR1 LGHNA and CDR2 YNFKEQ. The CDR3 loop spans 18 amino acids. V lost 3 bases, J lost 0 bases, and 18 bases lay in between. The CDR3 nucleotides are TGTGCCAGCAGCCAGTATGCGGGCGGGACCAGCTCCTACAATGAGCAGTTCTTC. Protein sequence: CASSQYAGGTSSYNEQFF.

The CDR3 spells CAWSVGRSSGANVLTF. As DNA, the CDR3 is TGTGCCTGGAGTGTGGGGCGGTCCTCTGGGGCCAACGTCCTGACTTTC. The gene calls are TRBV30 and TRBJ2-6; D is possibly TRBD1 (5 bases). The CDR3 covers 16 residues. Germline values: CDR1 GTSNPN, CDR2 SVGIG (reference sequence). The V gene lost 0 bases and the J gene lost 0 bases, with 9 bases spanning the gap.

The genes are TRBV6-4 and TRBJ2-1; TRBD2 matches 12 bases. CDR3 length: 15 amino acids. CDR1 and CDR2 from the germline V gene are MRHNA and SNTAGT. V trimming: 2 bases; J trimming: 7 bases; junction bases outside the gene matches: 3. CDR3 loop: CASSDASGGANEQFF. The CDR3 coding sequence is TGTGCCAGCAGTGACGCTAGCGGGGGGGCGAATGAGCAGTTCTTC.

In the case of this clone: The junction does not match germline at one end; this may be a read error. DNA for the CDR3: TGTGCCAGCACCTTAGACTCAGGAGGTAGCGGGACCAGCACAGATACGCAGTATTTT. Encoded protein: CASTLDSGGSGTSTDTQYF. The chain recombines TRBV7-6 with TRBJ2-3, with 8 bases identical to TRBD2. The V gene's germline CDR1 is SGHVS and CDR2 FNYEAQ. There are 19 residues in the CDR3.

Of note for this clone: Within the sample, other DNA sequences also encode this same CDR3. V is TRBV7-2 and J is TRBJ2-1; 9 bases map to TRBD2. The CDR3 runs to 15 residues. J lost 3 bases, V lost 2 bases, and 2 bases had no gene match. Germline CDR1 reads SGHTA; CDR2 reads FQGNSA. The CDR3 protein is CASSLSGGSYNEQFF. The CDR3 DNA reads as TGTGCCAGCAGCTTAAGCGGGGGGAGCTACAATGAGCAGTTCTTC. The complete variable domain, with remaining parts taken from reference TRBV7-2 and TRBJ2-1, reads GAGVSQSPSNKVTEKGKDVELRCDPISGHTALYWYRQSLGQGLEFLIYFQGNSAPDKSGLPSDRFSAERTGGSVSTLTIQRTQQEDSAVYLCASSLSGGSYNEQFFGPGTRLTVL.

The V call is TRBV4-3, the J call TRBJ2-2; D call uncertain. Germline values: CDR1 LGHNA, CDR2 YSLEER. The V end lost 3 bases, the J end lost 5 bases, and 10 bases lay between the germline ends. This CDR3 region has 14 residues. The CDR3 DNA is TGCGCCAGCAGCCAGACCACGACTACCGGGGAGCTGTTTTTT. It yields the protein CASSQTTTTGELFF.

CDR3 loop: CASSIGANTEAFF. The CDR3 region has the DNA TGTGCCAGTAGTATAGGGGCGAACACTGAAGCTTTCTTT. The chain couples TRBV19 to TRBJ1-1; D not resolved. The CDR3 runs to 13 residues. The ends were cut back, 1 base at V and 1 base at J, with 4 bases in the middle. Germline V CDR1 and CDR2: LNHDA, SQIVND (reference sequence).

The chain employs TRBV4-1 and TRBJ2-1; 8 positions match TRBD2. V was pared by 1 base and J by 14 bases, with 7 bases of the junction left unmatched. Germline values: CDR1 MGHRA, CDR2 YSYEKL. The CDR3 contains 13 residues. The CDR3 loop reads CASSQGEQREKFF. Here the CDR3 DNA reads TGCGCCAGCAGCCAAGGGGAACAGCGGGAGAAGTTCTTC.

The chain uses TRBV7-2 and TRBJ2-3; TRBD2 matches 10 bases. V lost 1 base, J lost 0 bases, and 4 bases stayed unmatched. This CDR3 comprises 17 residues. Germline V CDR1 and CDR2: SGHTA, FQGNSA. The DNA for the CDR3 is TGTGCCAGCAGCTTAGTAGCAGCGGGGGGGAGCACAGATACGCAGTATTTT. It codes for CASSLVAAGGSTDTQYF.

This clone was seen once. The V call is TRBV4-1, the J call TRBJ2-3; 13 nucleotides line up with TRBD2. The CDR3 is 17 residues long. The V gene's germline CDR1 is MGHRA and CDR2 YSYEKL. V lost 5 bases, J lost 3 bases, and 8 bases stayed unmatched. The chain's CDR3 is CASSFRTSGGYTDTQYF. The CDR3 coding sequence is TGCGCCAGCAGCTTCCGGACTAGCGGGGGATATACAGATACGCAGTATTTT.

The rearrangement uses TRBV5-6 and TRBJ1-5; possibly TRBD1 for D (5 bases). The CDR3 has 13 residues. V lost 5 bases and J 4 bases, leaving 10 bases between the germline ends. Germline CDR1 is SGHDT and CDR2 is YYEEEE. CDR3 loop: CASSRTGNQPQHF. CDR3 DNA: TGTGCCAGCAGTCGTACAGGAAATCAGCCCCAGCATTTT.

The chain links TRBV6-1 to TRBJ1-1; the D is unclear. CDR1 and CDR2 (germline): MNHNS, SASEGT. The CDR3 is 14 residues long. V was shortened by 3 bases and J by 4 bases, with 12 bases between the two germline ends. CDR3 sequence: CASSDQSGLTEAFF. CDR3 DNA sequence: TGTGCCAGCAGTGACCAGAGTGGACTCACTGAAGCTTTCTTT.

The V call is TRBV10-3, the J call TRBJ1-1; D remains ambiguous. V shed 0 bases and J shed 0 bases, with 14 bases lying between them. From germline, CDR1 is ENHRY and CDR2 SYGVKD. CDR3 length: 17 amino acids. The CDR3 coding sequence is TGTGCCATCAGTGAGTCGCTGGTCGCGGATTTGAACACTGAAGCTTTCTTT. This gives the protein CAISESLVADLNTEAFF.

The sample holds a few counts of this clone. The chain joins TRBV7-3 to TRBJ2-3; D might be TRBD1 (6 bases). The V gene lost 4 bases and the J gene lost 5 bases, with 16 bases spanning the gap. The CDR3 extends over 15 amino acids. The V gene's germline CDR1 is SGHTA and CDR2 FQGTGA. The CDR3 DNA is TGTGCCAGCAGCTGGTCAGGGGATGCAAGAGATACGCAGTATTTT. Protein product: CASSWSGDARDTQYF. The full variable domain, its missing parts supplied by reference TRBV7-3 and TRBJ2-3, is GAGVSQTPSNKVTEKGKYVELRCDPISGHTALYWYRQSLGQGPEFLIYFQGTGAADDSGLPNDRFFAVRPEGSVSTLKIQRTERGDSAVYLCASSWSGDARDTQYFGPGTRLTVL.

The rearrangement links TRBV19 to TRBJ1-3; TRBD1 is a possible D gene (5 bases). V was clipped by 3 bases and J by 4 bases, with 10 bases between them. Germline V CDR1 and CDR2: LNHDA, SQIVND (reference sequence). The CDR3 has 14 amino acids. The CDR3 region is CASSIWGDGNTIYF. CDR3 bases: TGTGCCAGTAGTATCTGGGGGGACGGAAACACCATATATTTT.

Only a few counts were recorded for this clone. The chain is built from TRBV23-1 and TRBJ2-1, with D maybe TRBD2 (5 bases). TRBV23-1 falls under the ORF class, with uncertain function. This CDR3 is built from 13 residues. Trimming took 6 bases from V and 8 from J, leaving 14 bases between them. This CDR3 is CASSGELCYEQFF. CDR3 in DNA: TGCGCCAGCAGCGGGGAATTGTGCTATGAGCAGTTCTTC.

The chain is built from TRBV19 and TRBJ2-4, with TRBD1 matching over 9 bases. V lost 3 bases to trimming and J lost 7 bases; unmatched junction nucleotides: 1. The CDR3 sequence is 13 residues long. The germline V gene encodes CDR1 LNHDA and CDR2 SQIVND (reference sequence). The CDR3 protein is CASSMTGGNIQYF. CDR3 DNA: TGTGCCAGTAGTATGACAGGGGGGAACATTCAGTACTTC.

The chain combines TRBV18 with TRBJ2-3, with D maybe TRBD2 (5 bases). In germline, CDR1 is KGHSH, CDR2 LQKENI. Trimming removed 6 bases from V and 1 base from J, with 8 bases in between. The CDR3 totals 13 residues. CDR3 nucleotide sequence: TGTGCCAGCTCTGTGGGAGGCACAGATACGCAGTATTTT. It yields the protein CASSVGGTDTQYF.

In DNA, the CDR3 is TGTGCCAGCAGCCAAGATCTACTAGCGGGTCAAGAGACCCAGTACTTC. Its translation: CASSQDLLAGQETQYF. The gene calls are TRBV4-2 and TRBJ2-5; 9 bases fit TRBD2. Looked up from germline, CDR1 is LGHNA and CDR2 is YNFKEQ. The CDR3 extends over 16 amino acids. The junction had 4 bases not matched to a gene; V was cut back by 0 bases and J by 2 bases.

This clone showed up just once. The chain links TRBV7-8 to TRBJ2-5; TRBD2 matches 7 bases. The J call is uncertain, as TRBJ2-7 better fits the DNA end. The germline V gene has CDR1 SGHVS and CDR2 FQNEAQ. The CDR3 is made up of 14 amino acids. The CDR3 protein is CASSLGTISYEQYF. CDR3 bases: TGTGCCAGCAGCTTGGGGACTATCTCCTACGAGCAGTACTTC.

As DNA, the CDR3 is TGTGCCAGCAGCCAGACCGTACAGGGCCACGAGCAGTACTTC. Translating it yields CASSQTVQGHEQYF. The chain joins TRBV7-9 to TRBJ2-7, with D possibly TRBD1 on 6 matching bases. This CDR3 spans 14 amino acids. Germline values: CDR1 SEHNR, CDR2 FQNEAQ (reference sequence). V was trimmed by 5 bases and J by 5 bases, leaving 16 bases between them. The whole variable domain, remainder taken from reference TRBV7-9 and TRBJ2-7, is DTGVSQNPRHKITKRGQNVTFRCDPISEHNRLYWYRQTLGQGPEFLTYFQNEAQLEKSRLLSDRFSAERPKGSFSTLEIQRTEQGDSAMYLCASSQTVQGHEQYFGPGTRLTVT.

This clone appeared a few times. V usage is TRBV11-2 and J usage is TRBJ2-7; D is unclear. The CDR3 runs 13 residues. With 2 bases removed from V and 2 bases from J, the gap between germline ends came to 7 bases. The germline CDR1 and CDR2 sequences are SGHAT and FQNNGV. This chain's CDR3 is CASSLIDTYEQYF. The CDR3 nucleotides read TGTGCCAGCAGCTTAATCGACACCTACGAGCAGTACTTC.

The rearrangement joins TRBV18 to TRBJ1-1, with a weak D call TRBD1 (6 bases). Trimming left V 0 bases short and J 0 bases short, with 17 bases between. CDR1 and CDR2 (germline): KGHSH, LQKENI. The CDR3 length is 18 residues. The CDR3 reads CASSPPRTGRAMNTEAFF. CDR3 bases: TGTGCCAGCTCACCACCGAGAACAGGGAGGGCCATGAACACTGAAGCTTTCTTT.

This clone was seen a single time. This rearrangement joins TRBV4-2 to TRBJ2-7, with 9 bases fitting TRBD1. The CDR3 sequence is 18 residues long. CDR1 LGHNA and CDR2 YNFKEQ come from the germline V gene. V dropped 0 bases and J dropped 0; count of bases not matched to a gene: 9. Here the CDR3 reads CASSQDRLGQGISYEQYF. CDR3 coding DNA: TGTGCCAGCAGCCAAGATCGTTTGGGACAGGGTATCTCCTACGAGCAGTACTTC.

V and J are TRBV18 and TRBJ2-1, with TRBD2 as a possible D gene (6 bases). CDR1 and CDR2 (germline): KGHSH, LQKENI. Trimming removed 4 bases at V and 0 bases at J, with 10 bases between. This CDR3 comprises 15 residues. Here the CDR3 reads CASSQDGSSYNEQFF. The CDR3 region has the DNA TGTGCCAGCTCACAAGACGGGAGCTCCTACAATGAGCAGTTCTTC.

The chain carries TRBV19 and TRBJ2-7; D is possibly TRBD2 (5 bases). The CDR3 sequence is 15 residues long. Trimming shortened V by 1 base and J by 1 base, and 11 bases separated the two germline ends. Germline CDR1 LNHDA, CDR2 SQIVND (reference sequence). The CDR3 here is CASSIGRGASYEQYF. In nucleotides, the CDR3 is TGTGCCAGTAGTATAGGACGGGGAGCGTCCTACGAGCAGTACTTC.

This clone came up once. The chain joins TRBV7-9 to TRBJ1-4; D gene uncertain. Trimming took 0 bases from V and 7 from J, leaving 15 bases between them. The CDR3 length is 16 residues. The germline V gene has CDR1 SEHNR and CDR2 FQNEAQ (reference sequence). The CDR3, as DNA: TGTGCCAGCAGCTTAGCGCATGGGGAGGCGAGTGAAAAACTGTTTTTT. Protein product: CASSLAHGEASEKLFF.

This clone was seen just once. The rearrangement links TRBV25-1 to TRBJ2-4; 11 bases map to TRBD2. CDR1 MGHDK and CDR2 SYGVNS come from the germline V gene. Trimming cost V 6 bases and J 6 bases; bases outside gene matches: 7. The CDR3 runs 15 residues. This chain's CDR3 is CASRVSGRDGNIQYF. The CDR3 nucleotides read TGTGCCAGCAGGGTTAGCGGGAGGGATGGAAACATTCAGTACTTC.

The V call is TRBV27, the J call TRBJ1-6; 7 bases agree with TRBD1. The V segment lost 5 bases and the J segment 13 bases; nucleotides outside the gene matches: 14. CDR1 MNHEY and CDR2 SMNVEV come from the germline V gene (reference sequence). The CDR3 contains 15 residues. CDR3 DNA: TGTGCCAGCAGTGCCCAAGACAGGGATCTACTTCCCCTCCACTTT. This sequence encodes CASSAQDRDLLPLHF.